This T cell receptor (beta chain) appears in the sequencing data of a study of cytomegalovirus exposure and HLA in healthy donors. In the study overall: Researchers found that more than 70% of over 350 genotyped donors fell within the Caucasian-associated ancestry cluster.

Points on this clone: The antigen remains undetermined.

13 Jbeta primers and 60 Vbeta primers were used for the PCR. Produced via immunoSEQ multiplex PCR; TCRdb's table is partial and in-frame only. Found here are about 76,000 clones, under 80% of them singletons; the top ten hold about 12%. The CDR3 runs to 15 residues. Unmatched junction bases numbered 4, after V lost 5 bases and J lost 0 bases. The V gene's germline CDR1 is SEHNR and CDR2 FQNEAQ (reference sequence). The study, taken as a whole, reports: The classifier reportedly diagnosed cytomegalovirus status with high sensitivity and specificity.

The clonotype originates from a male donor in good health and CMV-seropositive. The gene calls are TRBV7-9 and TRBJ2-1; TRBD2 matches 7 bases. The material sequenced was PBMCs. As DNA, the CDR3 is TGTGCCAGCAGCAACCGGGACTACTCCTACAATGAGCAGTTCTTC. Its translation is CASSNRDYSYNEQFF.